A selection of T cell receptor beta chains follows, all from one sample in a study of T cell responses to AZD1222 COVID-19 vaccine. The data were produced by immunoSEQ multiplex PCR, yet TCRdb's version contains in-frame clones alone and is incomplete. Here the sample spans roughly 130,000 clones, roughly 94% being singletons. Sample: peripheral blood, taken on day 0 of AZD1222 vaccination. All receptors come from an adult in good health. Each CDR3 is given with its conserved first and last residue. Fields, in order: D gene, J gene, CDR3 length, V gene, CDR3 protein. A D gene is named only where the DNA matches it firmly.

NA	TRBJ1-3	15	TRBV5-1	CASSFGRHSGNTIYF
NA	TRBJ2-3	14	TRBV3-1/TRBV3-2	CASSPGGRTDTQYF
NA	TRBJ1-3	16	TRBV6-5	CASSYELRSSGNTIYF
TRBD1	TRBJ1-4	15	TRBV7-2	CASRLQGAGNEKLFF
NA	TRBJ2-7	15	TRBV5-4	CASSLVGPSSYEQYF
NA	TRBJ2-2	12	TRBV11-3	CASSRSDGELFF
TRBD1	TRBJ1-1	15	TRBV27	CASSLSPGGNTEAFF
NA	TRBJ2-3	14	TRBV4-3	CASSQGLGTDTQYF
TRBD1	TRBJ2-7	16	TRBV9	CASSVDPGTAFYEQYF
TRBD2	TRBJ2-7	15	TRBV5-4	CASSLPLAETYEQYF
TRBD1	TRBJ1-2	15	TRBV5-4	CASSLKTGQQYGYTF
TRBD2	TRBJ2-7	15	TRBV2	CASSGGLASSYEQYF
TRBD1	TRBJ1-3	16	TRBV5-1	CASSPGQGFSGNTIYF
NA	TRBJ2-7	13	TRBV18	CASSPRRVYEQYF
NA	TRBJ2-5	13	TRBV11-2	CASSRDRQETQYF
TRBD2	TRBJ2-2	16	TRBV11-2	CASSLVASGGAGELFF